These 17 T cell receptor beta chains originate from one sample sequenced in a study of beta chain features in type 1 diabetes. Reverse transcription of all isolated RNA meant that expressed TCRB transcripts were sequenced. Using immunoSEQ multiplex PCR, the repertoire was profiled, and TCRdb retains in-frame clones only, with some absent. The sample carries hundreds of thousands of clones, about a sixth recorded once. The sample was naive CD4+ T cells from blood. These receptors were obtained from a young woman in good health.

This clone appeared a few times. This sequence joins TRBV27 and TRBJ2-2, with D uncertain. Germline loops: CDR1 MNHEY, CDR2 SMNVEV (reference sequence). The V end lost 5 bases, the J end lost 3 bases, and 10 bases lay between the germline ends. CDR3 length: 14 residues. The CDR3 sequence: CASSPRLDTGELFF. In nucleotides, the CDR3 is TGTGCCAGCAGTCCCCGGCTTGACACCGGGGAGCTGTTTTTT.

The chain recombines TRBV7-2 with TRBJ1-2; D is ambiguous. CDR3 length: 15 amino acids. CDR1 is SGHTA and CDR2 is FQGNSA in the germline V gene. The V gene lost 6 bases and the J gene lost 3 bases, with 17 bases spanning the gap. The CDR3 nucleotides are TGTGCCAGCAGTCTTCCAGACCGACCAGACTATGGCTACACCTTC. Residues: CASSLPDRPDYGYTF.

This clone appeared a few times. The chain recombines TRBV28 with TRBJ1-3; 7 bases are shared with TRBD1. The ends lost 4 bases at V and 3 bases at J; junction bases unmatched: 6. Germline lookup yields CDR1 MDHEN and CDR2 SYDVKM. The CDR3 is 15 residues long. This CDR3 is CASSSHGTDGNTIYF. In nucleotides, the CDR3 is TGTGCCAGCAGTTCCCACGGGACAGATGGAAACACCATATATTTT.

The chain recombines TRBV7-2 with TRBJ2-7, with 12 bases matching TRBD2. After removal of 5 bases from V and 2 bases from J, the junction contained 13 bases not matched to a gene. CDR3 length: 18 amino acids. Germline CDR1 reads SGHTA; CDR2 reads FQGNSA. The CDR3 region has the DNA TGTGCCAGCAGCCTAAGGCCTAGCGGGAGGGCCGGGACCTACGAGCAGTACTTC. It is translated as CASSLRPSGRAGTYEQYF.

V gene TRBV28 combines with J gene TRBJ2-2; D is perhaps TRBD1 (6 bases). The CDR3 is 14 amino acids. Germline values: CDR1 MDHEN, CDR2 SYDVKM. V was shortened by 7 bases and J by 0 bases, with 9 bases between the two germline ends. The CDR3 here is CASTDSSNTGELFF. In nucleotides, the CDR3 is TGTGCCAGCACGGACAGCTCGAACACCGGGGAGCTGTTTTTT.

The rearrangement links TRBV27 to TRBJ1-5, with D perhaps TRBD1 (6 bases). Looked up from germline, CDR1 is MNHEY and CDR2 is SMNVEV (reference sequence). CDR3 size: 16 residues. The ends were cut back, 5 bases at V and 2 bases at J, with 16 bases in the middle. The CDR3 DNA follows: TGTGCCAGCAGTGCACAGGGAGGTGGACGCAATCAGCCCCAGCATTTT. The encoded protein is CASSAQGGGRNQPQHF.

This rearrangement joins TRBV5-1 to TRBJ1-2; 7 nucleotides line up with TRBD1. Per germline, CDR1 SGHRS and CDR2 YFSETQ. With 5 bases clipped from V and 4 bases from J, the junction kept 2 bases outside the gene matches. The CDR3 consists of 12 residues. For the CDR3, the DNA is TGCGCCAGCAGGCGGGACAGCTATGGCTACACCTTC. This codes for CASRRDSYGYTF. Filled out from reference TRBV5-1 and TRBJ1-2, the complete variable domain reads KAGVTQTPRYLIKTRGQQVTLSCSPISGHRSVSWYQQTPGQGLQFLFEYFSETQRNKGNFPGRFSGRQFSNSRSEMNVSTLELGDSALYLCASRRDSYGYTFGSGTRLTVV.

This clone was counted a few times. The rearrangement joins TRBV19 to TRBJ2-2; D is unresolved. This CDR3 comprises 15 residues. The V end lost 5 bases, the J end lost 0 bases, and 10 bases lay between the germline ends. CDR1 is LNHDA and CDR2 is SQIVND in the germline V gene (reference sequence). DNA for the CDR3: TGTGCCAGTAGTCAGTGGGGAACGAACACCGGGGAGCTGTTTTTT. This sequence encodes CASSQWGTNTGELFF.

V and J are TRBV5-4 and TRBJ2-1; D is possibly TRBD1 (5 bases). Per germline, CDR1 SGHNT and CDR2 YYREEE (reference sequence). This CDR3 comprises 15 residues. The ends were cut back, 5 bases at V and 3 bases at J, with 15 bases in the middle. The CDR3 DNA is TGTGCCAGCAGTTTTGGTCAGGGCAACTACAATGAGCAGTTCTTC. Protein sequence: CASSFGQGNYNEQFF. The variable domain in full, with the rest retrieved from reference TRBV5-4 and TRBJ2-1, is ETGVTQSPTHLIKTRGQQVTLRCSSQSGHNTVSWYQQALGQGPQFIFQYYREEENGRGNFPPRFSGLQFPNYSSELNVNALELDDSALYLCASSFGQGNYNEQFFGPGTRLTVL.

This clone was recorded once. The chain is built from TRBV18 and TRBJ2-1; TRBD2 might be the D (6 bases). Per germline, CDR1 KGHSH and CDR2 LQKENI. This CDR3 is 14 amino acids long. V lost 5 bases and J 4 bases, leaving 12 bases between the germline ends. CDR3 DNA: TGTGCCAGCTCAGTTAAAGCGGGTTACAATGAGCAGTTCTTC. Its translation: CASSVKAGYNEQFF.

The V call is TRBV20-1, the J call TRBJ2-7; D remains ambiguous. The V end was cut by 7 bases, the J end by 4 bases, with 11 bases between. The germline V gene has CDR1 DFQATT and CDR2 SNEGSKA (reference sequence). The CDR3 has 11 amino acids. CDR3 nucleotide sequence: TGCAGTGTCCCGACTTGGTACGAGCAGTACTTC. It yields the protein CSVPTWYEQYF.

The table lists this clone with a few counts. The chain combines TRBV9 with TRBJ2-5, with D tentatively TRBD1 (7 bases). V lost 3 bases, J lost 2 bases, and 20 bases lay in between. The length of the CDR3 is 17 residues. Germline V gives CDR1 SGDLS, CDR2 YYNGEE. CDR3 region: CASSASGGKGRQETQYF. The CDR3 DNA reads as TGTGCCAGCAGCGCCTCAGGGGGGAAAGGTCGTCAAGAGACCCAGTACTTC. The variable domain in full, completed from reference TRBV9 and TRBJ2-5, reads DSGVTQTPKHLITATGQRVTLRCSPRSGDLSVYWYQQSLDQGLQFLIQYYNGEERAKGNILERFSAQQFPDLHSELNLSSLELGDSALYFCASSASGGKGRQETQYFGPGTRLLVL.

This clone was found once. The CDR3: CATQTRTGSTDTQYF. The DNA of the CDR3 is TGTGCCACCCAAACCCGGACAGGGAGCACAGATACGCAGTATTTT. The rearrangement uses TRBV27 and TRBJ2-3, with 8 bases aligning to TRBD1. This CDR3 is built from 15 residues. The V gene end was trimmed by 10 bases and the J gene end by 0 bases; junction bases not matched to a gene: 9. Germline CDR1 and CDR2: MNHEY and SMNVEV (reference sequence).

This chain connects TRBV28 to TRBJ2-5, with a possible D match to TRBD2 (6 bases). The CDR3 extends over 14 amino acids. Germline V gene sequence: CDR1 MDHEN, CDR2 SYDVKM. With 3 bases removed from V and 3 bases from J, the gap between germline ends came to 11 bases. CDR3 sequence reads: CASSFTSRKETQYF. The CDR3 DNA reads as TGTGCCAGCAGTTTCACTAGCAGAAAAGAGACCCAGTACTTC.

The J gene is TRBJ2-4, the V gene TRBV28; the match to TRBD2 covers 9 bases. Germline values: CDR1 MDHEN, CDR2 SYDVKM. Germline trimming cut 5 bases from V and 6 bases from J; bases unmatched to any gene: 5. This CDR3 has 14 amino acids. The CDR3 DNA follows: TGTGCCAGCAGTCCCGCTAGCGGGATAAACATTCAGTACTTC. Translation gives CASSPASGINIQYF.

The CDR3 DNA follows: TGTGCCACCAGCAGTAGAAGACAGGTAGGCTACGAGCAGTACTTC. This gives the protein CATSSRRQVGYEQYF. The chain has TRBV15 and TRBJ2-7; D perhaps matches TRBD1 (6 bases). CDR1 LNHNV and CDR2 YYDKDF come from the germline V gene (reference sequence). V shed 3 bases and J shed 3 bases, with 15 bases lying between them. This CDR3 is built from 15 residues. Looking up the rest from reference TRBV15 and TRBJ2-7 gives the full variable domain: DAMVIQNPRYQVTQFGKPVTLSCSQTLNHNVMYWYQQKSSQAPKLLFHYYDKDFNNEADTPDNFQSRRPNTSFCFLDIRSPGLGDTAMYLCATSSRRQVGYEQYFGPGTRLTVT.

This chain links TRBV27 with TRBJ2-7; tentative D call: TRBD2 (6 bases). V was pared by 3 bases and J by 1 base, with 10 bases between. Germline V gives CDR1 MNHEY, CDR2 SMNVEV (reference sequence). The CDR3 runs to 14 residues. The CDR3 here is CASSFLAGSYEQYF. The CDR3 nucleotides read TGTGCCAGCAGTTTCCTTGCGGGATCCTACGAGCAGTACTTC.